This record concerns one T cell receptor (beta chain) sequence. This entry comes from a study of blood T cells in healthy people across ages. Germline CDR1 is MDHEN and CDR2 is SYDVKM. Trimming took 6 bases from V and 2 from J; bases not matched to a gene: 10. The CDR3 is 16 amino acids. With a J-beta primer mix and a sample-barcoded 5' primer, a second PCR ran about 7 to 11 cycles. TCRdb ran MiXCR on the 5' RACE reads and lists one entry per CDR3 protein. The sample carries hundreds of thousands of distinct CDR3 sequences, around 50% recorded once. The sample taken for sequencing was blood. This clonotype was obtained from a man between 40 and 49 years old in good health. This chain joins TRBV28 and TRBJ1-5; 7 bases match TRBD1. This CDR3 reads CASSPQTGSGNQPQHF. The DNA for the CDR3 is TGTGCCAGCAGCCCCCAGACAGGGAGCGGCAATCAGCCCCAGCATTTT.